This T cell receptor beta chain came from a study of response to subunit inactivated influenza vaccine. Whole-study findings and limits: Seasonal influenza vaccination, on each occasion, was suggested by the authors to recruit few new T cells.

On this clonotype itself: Its antigen is not known.

V lost 5 bases to trimming and J lost 6 bases; unmatched junction nucleotides: 17. The CDR3 totals 17 residues. Germline assignment: CDR1 SGHAT and CDR2 FQNNGV. TCRdb re-called the RT-PCR reads with MiXCR, one entry per CDR3 protein. The table shows about 830,000 distinct CDR3 sequences, with less than 20% occurring only once. The clonotype originates from a man in his fifties or sixties who received an inactivated influenza vaccine. The sample consisted of PBMCs from blood, taken about 5 days after vaccination. The chain couples TRBV11-2 to TRBJ2-3; 7 nucleotides agree with TRBD1. DNA for the CDR3: TGTGCCAGCAGCCCCGTTAGGGGACAGATGTGGTCGGATACGCAGTATTTT. It is translated as CASSPVRGQMWSDTQYF.